Detailed here is one TCR beta chain. This specimen belongs to a study of blood T cell repertoires in COVID-19. At the level of the study: Nucleic acid was either cDNA or gDNA, and it came from T cells, B-cell-depleted T cells, or PBMCs.

TCRdb's table, derived via immunoSEQ multiplex PCR, lists solely in-frame clones and lacks some. The table has nearly 400,000 clones, roughly 86% seen once. Researchers sorted participants into cohorts using their self-reported clinical history. Recovery among Cohort 3 donors was established by two negative PCRs, clearance, or symptom resolution. Looked up from germline, CDR1 is GTSNPN and CDR2 is SVGIG (reference sequence). The CDR3 extends over 15 amino acids. With 2 bases removed from V and 1 base from J, the gap between germline ends came to 14 bases. The sample consisted of PBMCs or T cells enriched from blood (not recorded which). V gene TRBV30 combines with J gene TRBJ1-2; D is perhaps TRBD1 (6 bases). The sequence derives from a woman aged 30 to 39 who had recovered from COVID-19. The DNA for the CDR3 is TGTGCCTGGAGTCAGGGGTCGACGGTTAACTATGGCTACACCTTC. Its protein is CAWSQGSTVNYGYTF.